The T cell receptor (beta chain) described here comes from a study of blood T cell repertoires in COVID-19 (dated by TCRdb to about 2020). In the study overall: Samples from collaborators originated in the United States, Italy and Spain and spanned both the acute and convalescent phases of COVID-19. The sample metadata nearly always contained a de-identified subject ID, COVID-19 status, age in years and sex. The repertoires were made available in a free public database intended to serve as a resource for research on the immune response to SARS-CoV-2. The prospective study material was composed of cDNA or gDNA derived from T cells, B-cell-depleted T cells, or PBMCs. Subjects who had been exposed to COVID-19, were actively infected with it, or had recovered from it provided the deeply sampled blood TCRbeta repertoires that made up the dataset. The samples were drawn from the first 160 participants of the ongoing ImmuneRACE study and from roughly 1,300 subjects provided by 6 global collaborators. Where available, HLA class I and class II types were taken from metadata supplied by the sample provider and were not determined by assay-based typing.

Collaborating institutions collected whole blood in K2EDTA tubes following their own protocols. For TCRbeta analysis, collaborators shipped samples in one of three forms: frozen whole blood, isolated PBMCs, or DNA extracted from either of those sample types. In regard to this clone: This clone's antigen is unknown. Base qualities were left out, and no much larger clone turns up one base away.

TCRbeta CDR3 regions were amplified from genomic DNA using the immunoSEQ Assay, a bias-controlled multiplex PCR. The original methods were these. Nucleated cell counts per sample were estimated from amplification of reference gene primers within the assay. To quantify the absolute abundance of each unique TCRbeta CDR3 rearrangement, sequence reads were collapsed and filtered. For each sample, productive Simpson clonality was calculated by taking the square root of Simpson's diversity index across productive rearrangements. This immuneACCESS table, as held by TCRdb, lists in-frame sequences with V and J called but not all clones. Of the missing ones, under half trace to an unresolved V gene in checked studies; the others have no known cause. D and trimming come from the DNA, and the V and J calls and clone size come from that table. The sample yields some 240,000 clones; approximately 83% were counted once. The top ten clones comprise 9.6% of the sample.

CDR3 length: 18 amino acids, cysteine to phenylalanine. This entry keeps only the CDR3 DNA: 54 bases, framed from base 1. Looking up the germline V gene (reference sequence) yields CDR1 PRHDT and CDR2 FYEKMQ. V is cut by 2 bases and J by 2 bases, and the space between the germline ends is 21 bases. The paper as a whole reports these results and caveats: Clinical and demographic metadata were provided uncurated, with the amount varying by source and participant.

The TCR comes from a woman older than 75 with acute or convalescent COVID-19. The sequenced material came from peripheral blood. The rearranged segments are TRBV13 and TRBJ1-2; D gene: possibly TRBD1, on 6 matching bases. The DNA is TGTGCCAGCAGCTTAAGTTACAGGGAATTCTCCCAGAACTATGGCTACACCTTC. This encodes CASSLSYREFSQNYGYTF.